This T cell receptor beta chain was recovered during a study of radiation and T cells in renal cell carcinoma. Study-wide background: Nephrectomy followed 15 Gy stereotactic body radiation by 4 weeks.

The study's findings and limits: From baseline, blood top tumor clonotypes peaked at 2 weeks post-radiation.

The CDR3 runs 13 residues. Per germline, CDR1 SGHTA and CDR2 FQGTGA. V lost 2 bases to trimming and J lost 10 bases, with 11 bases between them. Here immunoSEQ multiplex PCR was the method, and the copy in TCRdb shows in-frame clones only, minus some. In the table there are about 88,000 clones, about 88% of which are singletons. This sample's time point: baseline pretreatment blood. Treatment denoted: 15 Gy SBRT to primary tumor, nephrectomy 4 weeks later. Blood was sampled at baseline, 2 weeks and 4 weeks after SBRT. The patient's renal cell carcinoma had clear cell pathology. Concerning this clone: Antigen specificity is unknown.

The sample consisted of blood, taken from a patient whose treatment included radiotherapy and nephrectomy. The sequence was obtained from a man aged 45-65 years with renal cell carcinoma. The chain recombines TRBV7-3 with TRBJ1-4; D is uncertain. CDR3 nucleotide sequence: TGTGCCAGCAGCTTAGCGCTTCCGGGAAAACTGTTTTTT. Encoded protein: CASSLALPGKLFF. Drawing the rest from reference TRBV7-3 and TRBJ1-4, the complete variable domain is GAGVSQTPSNKVTEKGKYVELRCDPISGHTALYWYRQSLGQGPEFLIYFQGTGAADDSGLPNDRFFAVRPEGSVSTLKIQRTERGDSAVYLCASSLALPGKLFFGSGTQLSVL.